This TCR beta chain is from a study of response to subunit inactivated influenza vaccine. V lost 3 bases and J 1 base, leaving 12 bases between the germline ends. The CDR3 contains 16 residues. The V gene's germline CDR1 is KGHDR and CDR2 SFDVKD. This clonotype was counted between two and nine times. MiXCR was run by TCRdb on the RT-PCR reads, yielding one entry per CDR3 protein. The sample carries 550,000 to 800,000 distinct CDR3 sequences, approximately 14% recorded once. This TCR came from a man between 45 and 60 years old who received an inactivated influenza vaccine. This chain links TRBV24-1 with TRBJ2-1, with D possibly matching TRBD2 (6 bases). Sequencing used PBMCs from blood, obtained approximately 13 days after vaccination. The CDR3 DNA reads TGTGCCACCAGTGATGGTCGGGCGGGGTCCTACAATGAGCAGTTCTTC. It is translated as CATSDGRAGSYNEQFF.